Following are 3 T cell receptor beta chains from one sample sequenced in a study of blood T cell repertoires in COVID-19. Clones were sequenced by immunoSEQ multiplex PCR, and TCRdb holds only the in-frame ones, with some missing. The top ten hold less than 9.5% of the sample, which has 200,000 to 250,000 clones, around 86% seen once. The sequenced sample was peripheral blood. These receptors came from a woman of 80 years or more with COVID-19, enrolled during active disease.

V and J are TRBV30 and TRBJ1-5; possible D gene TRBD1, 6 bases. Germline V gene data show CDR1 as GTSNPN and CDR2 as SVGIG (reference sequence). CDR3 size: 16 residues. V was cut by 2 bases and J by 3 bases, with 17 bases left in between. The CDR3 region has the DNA TGTGCCTGGAGTAGCTCTACAGGGATAAACAATCAGCCCCAGCATTTT. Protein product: CAWSSSTGINNQPQHF.

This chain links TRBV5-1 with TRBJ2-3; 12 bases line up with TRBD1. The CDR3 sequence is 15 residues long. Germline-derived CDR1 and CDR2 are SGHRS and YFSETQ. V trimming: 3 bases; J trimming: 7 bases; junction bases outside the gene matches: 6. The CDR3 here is CASSSGQGAINTQYF. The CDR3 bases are TGCGCCAGCAGCTCGGGACAGGGGGCTATAAATACGCAGTATTTT.

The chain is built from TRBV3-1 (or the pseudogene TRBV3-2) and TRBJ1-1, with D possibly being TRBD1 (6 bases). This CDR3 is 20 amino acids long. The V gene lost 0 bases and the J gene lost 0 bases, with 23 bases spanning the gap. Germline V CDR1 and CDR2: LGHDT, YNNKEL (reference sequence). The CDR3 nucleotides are TGTGCCAGCAGCCAAGACTTACTCGGGGGGCCACCCAACATGAACACTGAAGCTTTCTTT. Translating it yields CASSQDLLGGPPNMNTEAFF.